This TCR beta chain was captured in a study of T cells after posttransplantation cyclophosphamide. As concerns this clone: The antigen is unknown.

Study findings and constraints: Later blood repertoires were often dominated by clones from the donor CD8+ memory compartment. Recipient CMV seropositivity and CMV reactivation strongly tracked TRB clonality. TRB overlap between skin or GI tissue T cells and blood was limited.

Here immunoSEQ multiplex PCR was the method, and the copy in TCRdb shows in-frame clones only, minus some. The sample has about 6,900 clones, approximately 97% seen once. The CDR3 consists of 17 residues. V lost 2 bases to trimming and J lost 8 bases, with 24 bases between them. Germline values: CDR1 SGHTA, CDR2 FQGTGA. The receptor comes from a young woman in good health and a related stem cell transplant donor. The sample comprised naive CD8+ T cells sorted from PBMCs. The chain is built from TRBV7-3 and TRBJ1-2; no firm D call. CDR3 DNA: TGTGCCAGCAGCTTAGGTGCCCGGCTTAATGCTGAGGCGGGCTACACCTTC. This codes for CASSLGARLNAEAGYTF. The whole variable domain, remainder taken from reference TRBV7-3 and TRBJ1-2, is GAGVSQTPSNKVTEKGKYVELRCDPISGHTALYWYRQSLGQGPEFLIYFQGTGAADDSGLPNDRFFAVRPEGSVSTLKIQRTERGDSAVYLCASSLGARLNAEAGYTFGSGTRLTVV.